The 27 T cell receptor beta chains in this list originate from one sample, sequenced in a study of T cells in Graves' hyperthyroidism and ophthalmopathy. Amplification of TCR beta CDR3 regions used RNA as the template. Carried out on the TCR CDR3, a first-round RT-PCR used the HTBI primer set. Via MiXCR, TCRdb re-called the multiplex PCR reads, giving one row per CDR3 protein. The repertoire includes about 380,000 distinct CDR3 sequences, about 18% of them detected once, and 40% sits in the top ten. Material for sequencing was blood. These receptors originate from a man between 18 and 29 years old with Graves' ophthalmopathy.

This clonotype was seen a handful of times. One junction end does not reproduce the germline sequence, and a read error may be involved. This chain connects TRBV12-5 to TRBJ1-1; no definite D call. The length of the CDR3 is 12 residues. Germline lookup yields CDR1 LGHNT and CDR2 FRNRAP. This chain's CDR3 is CASAPGGGKALF. In DNA form, the CDR3 reads TGTGCTAGTGCCCCTGGTGGAGGGAAAGCTCTCTTT.

On this clonotype itself: Given a much more abundant clone one base away, this may be a read error. This sequence joins TRBV6-2 or TRBV6-3 and TRBJ1-5; D is possibly TRBD1 (5 bases). The ends were cut back, 10 bases at V and 2 bases at J, with 12 bases in the middle. This CDR3 contains 13 residues. Germline V gene data show CDR1 as MNHEY and CDR2 as SVGEGT. The DNA of the CDR3 is TGTGCCACGTCGGGGGATGGCAATCAGCCCCAGCATTTT. As protein: CATSGDGNQPQHF.

Of note for this clonotype: This may come from a read error, since a much larger clone is one base off. The V and J genes are TRBV6-1 and TRBJ1-1; the match to TRBD1 covers 7 bases. This CDR3 region has 15 residues. CDR1 and CDR2 from the germline V gene are MNHNS and SASEGT. This chain's CDR3 is CASSDPQGQNTETFF. CDR3 in DNA: TGTGCCAGCAGCGACCCACAGGGACAGAACACTGAAACTTTCTTT.

This clonotype was counted at least ten times. V gene TRBV6-5 combines with J gene TRBJ1-1; D not certain. CDR3 size: 15 residues. V was cut by 0 bases and J by 6 bases, with 14 bases left in between. Germline values: CDR1 MNHEY, CDR2 SVGAGI. DNA of the CDR3: TGTGCCAGCAGTTACTCTTTGGGTAACCGGGCTGAAGCTTTCTTT. Its protein is CASSYSLGNRAEAFF.

The V gene is TRBV27, the J gene TRBJ1-3; D gene ambiguous. Trimming stripped 5 bases from V and 0 bases from J, with 11 bases between. This CDR3 has 15 residues. Per the germline V gene, CDR1 is MNHEY and CDR2 is SMNVEV (reference sequence). The DNA for the CDR3 is TGTGCCAGCAGTCCCTGGCCGCCCTCTGGAAACACCATATATTTT. Translating gives CASSPWPPSGNTIYF.

This clonotype was seen a single time. The chain recombines TRBV15 with TRBJ1-2; D is perhaps TRBD1 (5 bases). The CDR3 spans 13 residues. CDR1 is LNHNV, CDR2 YYDKDF, per germline (reference sequence). V was clipped by 0 bases and J by 6 bases, with 8 bases between them. The CDR3 spells CATSRDRADGYTF. The CDR3 nucleotides read TGTGCCACCAGCAGAGACAGGGCAGATGGCTACACCTTC.

This clonotype has only one observation. The CDR3 loop is CASSSGGVTGELFF. The CDR3, as DNA: TGTGCCAGTAGTAGCGGGGGGGTGACCGGGGAGCTGTTTTTT. The rearrangement joins TRBV19 to TRBJ2-2, with 9 bases lining up with TRBD2. Germline-derived CDR1 and CDR2 are LNHDA and SQIVND (reference sequence). The CDR3 has 14 amino acids. V lost 4 bases to trimming and J lost 5 bases; unmatched junction nucleotides: 2.

The chain combines TRBV6-1 with TRBJ2-3, with a possible D match to TRBD1 (6 bases). Germline V gives CDR1 MNHNS, CDR2 SASEGT. CDR3 length: 13 residues. V was trimmed by 4 bases and J by 5 bases, leaving 10 bases between them. CDR3 sequence reads: CASSVGAEDTQYF. CDR3 bases: TGTGCCAGCAGTGTGGGGGCGGAAGATACGCAGTATTTT.

V gene TRBV20-1 combines with J gene TRBJ1-2; TRBD1 agrees at 9 bases. Germline-derived CDR1 and CDR2 are DFQATT and SNEGSKA (reference sequence). CDR3 length: 11 amino acids. CDR3 nucleotide sequence: TGCAGACAGGGGGCTAGCTATGGCTACACCTTC. Protein sequence: CRQGASYGYTF.

This clonotype was seen a handful of times. This chain links TRBV13 with TRBJ1-2; D not certain. Trimming removed 3 bases from V and 8 bases from J, with 13 bases in between. This CDR3 region has 13 residues. Germline CDR1 and CDR2: PRHDT and FYEKMQ (reference sequence). CDR3 in DNA: TGTGCCAGCAGCTTCGAGGGCGAGGAAGGCTACACCTTC. It encodes CASSFEGEEGYTF.

This clonotype was counted at least ten times. CDR3 DNA sequence: TGTGCCAGCAGCTTAGGATCGTCCGAGCAGTACTTC. Translation: CASSLGSSEQYF. The chain uses TRBV7-2 and TRBJ2-7; D uncertain. This CDR3 has 12 amino acids. Looked up from germline, CDR1 is SGHTA and CDR2 is FQGNSA. V lost 1 base and J 6 bases, leaving 7 bases between the germline ends.

This clonotype was detected only a few times. This chain connects TRBV19 to TRBJ1-3, with D possibly TRBD1 on 5 matching bases. The CDR3 contains 16 residues. Deletions cut 5 bases from V and 0 bases from J, with 14 bases between. Germline V gene lookup returns CDR1 LNHDA and CDR2 SQIVND (reference sequence). The CDR3 DNA is TGTGCCAGTAGTCCGGGACGGAGTTACTCTGGAAACACCATATATTTT. Its protein product is CASSPGRSYSGNTIYF. Filled out from reference TRBV19 and TRBJ1-3, the complete variable domain reads DGGITQSPKYLFRKEGQNVTLSCEQNLNHDAMYWYRQDPGQGLRLIYYSQIVNDFQKGDIAEGYSVSREKKESFPLTVTSAQKNPTAFYLCASSPGRSYSGNTIYFGEGSWLTVV.

The table lists this clonotype with a few counts. This rearrangement joins TRBV12-3 or TRBV12-4 to TRBJ2-4; TRBD1 or TRBD2 may be the D gene (6 bases each). V shed 1 base and J shed 8 bases, with 12 bases lying between them. This CDR3 contains 14 residues. For the CDR3, the DNA is TGTGCCAGCAGTTTAGACGTAAGGGGGGACATTCAGTACTTC. It specifies CASSLDVRGDIQYF.

This clonotype was observed a few times. The V call is TRBV15, the J call TRBJ2-1; D not certain. The CDR3 is 14 amino acids. Per the germline V gene, CDR1 is LNHNV and CDR2 is YYDKDF (reference sequence). V was cut by 2 bases and J by 7 bases, with 12 bases left in between. CDR3 in amino acids: CATSRNININEQFF. The CDR3 nucleotides are TGTGCCACCAGCAGAAATATTAATATTAATGAGCAGTTCTTC.

This clonotype has ten or more counts. The chain uses TRBV27 and TRBJ1-1; no reliable D call. Trimming stripped 5 bases from V and 5 bases from J, with 15 bases between. Germline V lookup: CDR1 MNHEY, CDR2 SMNVEV (reference sequence). The CDR3 sequence is 14 residues long. In DNA form, the CDR3 reads TGTGCCAGCAGTCCCACGGAGCTTGAAACTGAAGCTTTCTTT. Translation gives CASSPTELETEAFF.

Comment on this clonotype: A read error may explain this, as a much larger clone is one base away. J is TRBJ2-6 and V is TRBV28; D remains ambiguous. V lost 0 bases and J 2 bases, leaving 5 bases between the germline ends. The V gene's germline CDR1 is MDHEN and CDR2 SYDVKM. The CDR3 totals 15 residues. DNA for the CDR3: TGTGCCAGCAGTTTATGGGGTACTGGGGCCAACGTCCTGACTTTC. Translation: CASSLWGTGANVLTF.

This clonotype showed up many times. The V and J genes are TRBV2 and TRBJ2-3, with D hard to call. V dropped 8 bases and J dropped 0 bases, with 6 bases sitting between them. Germline V lookup: CDR1 SNHLY, CDR2 FYNNEI. This CDR3 comprises 12 residues. The CDR3 sequence is CASQGSTDTQYF. The CDR3 coding sequence is TGTGCCAGCCAAGGGAGCACAGATACGCAGTATTTT.

This clonotype was counted many times. V usage is TRBV3-1 and J usage is TRBJ2-5; D possibly corresponds to TRBD2 (5 bases). The V and J ends lost 1 base and 2 bases respectively, with 14 bases between them. This CDR3 comprises 16 residues. Per the germline V gene, CDR1 is LGHDT and CDR2 is YNNKEL (reference sequence). CDR3 DNA sequence: TGTGCCAGCAGCCAAGGGATTTCCCCGGGGCAAGAGACCCAGTACTTC. It is translated as CASSQGISPGQETQYF.

This clonotype has a handful of counts. The chain has TRBV5-1 and TRBJ1-2, with 7 bases lining up with TRBD1. Germline loops: CDR1 SGHRS, CDR2 YFSETQ. The CDR3 is 14 amino acids. Germline trimming cut 4 bases from V and 3 bases from J; bases unmatched to any gene: 6. The chain's CDR3 is CASSANRGDYGYTF. CDR3 nucleotides: TGCGCCAGCAGCGCGAACAGGGGAGACTATGGCTACACCTTC. The full variable domain, rest sourced from reference TRBV5-1 and TRBJ1-2, is KAGVTQTPRYLIKTRGQQVTLSCSPISGHRSVSWYQQTPGQGLQFLFEYFSETQRNKGNFPGRFSGRQFSNSRSEMNVSTLELGDSALYLCASSANRGDYGYTFGSGTRLTVV.

This clonotype was counted many times. The genes are TRBV5-6 and TRBJ1-2; D not certain. The germline V gene has CDR1 SGHDT and CDR2 YYEEEE. Trimming cost V 2 bases and J 2 bases, with 10 bases left between them. CDR3 length equals 14 residues. This chain's CDR3 is CASSFGIGNYGYTF. The CDR3 nucleotides are TGTGCCAGCAGCTTTGGGATAGGGAACTATGGCTACACCTTC.

This clonotype was picked up many times. The chain combines TRBV3-1 with TRBJ2-1; D is unresolved. V was pared by 0 bases and J by 4 bases, with 7 bases between. The CDR3 runs to 14 residues. Germline CDR1 and CDR2: LGHDT and YNNKEL (reference sequence). CDR3: CASSQDGQYNEQFF. In nucleotides, the CDR3 is TGTGCCAGCAGCCAAGATGGCCAATACAATGAGCAGTTCTTC.

This clonotype showed up just a few times. The rearrangement links TRBV27 to TRBJ1-6, with D perhaps matching TRBD1 (5 bases). The V gene lost 6 bases and the J gene lost 2 bases, with 14 bases spanning the gap. CDR1 is MNHEY and CDR2 is SMNVEV in the germline V gene (reference sequence). The CDR3 has 16 residues. The CDR3 coding sequence is TGTGCCAGCAGCCGAGGGGAGTCAACCTATAATTCACCCCTCCACTTT. Its protein product is CASSRGESTYNSPLHF.

The sample holds many counts of this clonotype. This chain connects TRBV7-9 to TRBJ1-1, with unresolved D. This CDR3 contains 14 residues. The V end was cut by 4 bases, the J end by 1 base, with 10 bases between. From germline, CDR1 is SEHNR and CDR2 FQNEAQ (reference sequence). The CDR3 DNA reads TGTGCCAGCAGCTCCCCCGACACGAACACTGAAGCTTTCTTT. Encoded protein: CASSSPDTNTEAFF.

The J gene is TRBJ2-7, the V gene TRBV20-1; the match to TRBD1 covers 11 bases. The V gene's germline CDR1 is DFQATT and CDR2 SNEGSKA (reference sequence). This CDR3 has 15 amino acids. V lost 1 base, J lost 9 bases, and 11 bases stayed unmatched. Here the CDR3 DNA reads TGCAGTGCTAGAGGTTGGGGACAGGGGGGACACGGGCAGTACTTC. Protein: CSARGWGQGGHGQYF.

The sample holds many counts of this clonotype. The gene calls are TRBV5-1 and TRBJ2-7; 7 bases agree with TRBD1. CDR3 length: 17 residues. Trimming cost V 3 bases and J 3 bases; bases outside gene matches: 15. Looked up from germline, CDR1 is SGHRS and CDR2 is YFSETQ. DNA for the CDR3: TGCGCCAGCAGCTCGCGCTCCACCGGGACAGACTTCTACGAGCAGTACTTC. The encoded protein is CASSSRSTGTDFYEQYF.

Many counts were recorded for this clonotype. At one of its ends the junction is not consistent with the germline gene, which may arise from a read error. V is TRBV5-1 and J is TRBJ2-7; TRBD2 aligns across 9 bases. CDR1 SGHRS and CDR2 YFSETQ come from the germline V gene. The CDR3 sequence is 14 residues long. This CDR3 reads CASSLAGASYEQYF. The CDR3 DNA sequence: TGTGCCAGCAGTTTAGCGGGGGCCTCCTACGAGCAGTACTTC.

In this sample, this clonotype turned up many times. The chain uses TRBV28 and TRBJ2-1; TRBD1 matches at 8 bases. This CDR3 is 15 amino acids long. CDR1 and CDR2 (germline): MDHEN, SYDVKM. V dropped 3 bases and J dropped 7; count of bases not matched to a gene: 8. CDR3 in DNA: TGTGCCAGCAGTTTCCCAGGGGGCACTGTAAATGAGCAGTTCTTC. Its protein is CASSFPGGTVNEQFF.